This T cell receptor beta chain appears in the sequencing data of a study of vaccination and CD4 T cells after COVID-19. Whole-study context: The study enrolled six male and four female convalescents, two of whom were Hispanic. Post-COVID samples had a sampling time that fell a median about 100 days after diagnosis (range 35 to 161).

The treatment was: roughly ten-day PBMC culture with coronavirus spike peptide pools or control peptides (ViraFEST assay). This clonotype was counted between two and nine times. Its antigen is not identified. Cultured CD4+ T-cell DNA underwent Oncomine TCR Beta short-read sequencing. TCRdb recomputed calls from the PCR reads with MiXCR, one row per CDR3 protein. This table holds about 17,000 distinct CDR3 sequences, almost 40% found once. V lost 8 bases to trimming and J lost 0 bases, with 11 bases between them. The CDR3 loop spans 13 amino acids. This chain links TRBV12-3 or TRBV12-4 with TRBJ2-7; D gene ambiguous. The source of this sequence is a human donor who had recovered from COVID-19. The sequencing input was CD4+ T cells from blood, cultured in vitro. CDR3 nucleotide sequence: TGTGCCAGCGGGTCACACAGCTCCTACGAGCAGTACTTC. It specifies CASGSHSSYEQYF.